One sample yielded the 17 T cell receptor beta chains listed below, sequenced in a study of blood T cell repertoires in COVID-19. Sequencing used immunoSEQ multiplex PCR; TCRdb keeps in-frame clones, though not all of them. Of hundreds of thousands of clones in the sample, 85% were seen once. Sequences were obtained from peripheral blood. These receptor sequences come from a woman between 18 and 30 years old with acute or convalescent COVID-19.

This clone was seen more than once but under ten times. The chain links TRBV19 to TRBJ1-6, with D uncertain. The CDR3 is 12 residues long. Germline V gives CDR1 LNHDA, CDR2 SQIVND (reference sequence). V was pared by 3 bases and J by 7 bases, with 4 bases between. This CDR3 is CASSIRNSPLHF. DNA of the CDR3: TGTGCCAGTAGTATTCGGAATTCACCCCTCCACTTT.

The chain couples TRBV21-1 to TRBJ2-7; the table's D call, TRBD2, was not checked against the DNA. TRBV21-1 is a pseudogene locus. This CDR3 is 15 amino acids long. The CDR3 region is CASSKVEGRPYEQYF. The CDR3, as DNA: TGTGCCAGCAGCAAAGTGGAGGGGAGGCCCTACGAGCAGTACTTC.

The chain is built from TRBV5-1 and TRBJ2-1; 7 bases agree with TRBD1. The CDR3 is 14 residues long. The J segment lost 4 bases and the V segment lost 0 bases, leaving 1 base of the junction unmatched. Germline V lookup: CDR1 SGHRS, CDR2 YFSETQ. Here the CDR3 reads CASSLGDRYNEQFF. In DNA form, the CDR3 reads TGCGCCAGCAGCTTGGGGGACAGATACAATGAGCAGTTCTTC.

V and J are TRBV7-9 and TRBJ2-7; 10 bases fit TRBD2. In germline, CDR1 is SEHNR, CDR2 FQNEAQ (reference sequence). The CDR3 loop spans 14 amino acids. J was trimmed by 3 bases and V by 4 bases; bases with no gene match: 3. Here the CDR3 reads CASSSSGSGYEQYF. CDR3 sequence (DNA): TGTGCCAGCAGCTCTAGCGGGAGTGGCTACGAGCAGTACTTC.

This rearrangement joins TRBV7-8 to TRBJ2-1; TRBD2 might be the D (6 bases). V was cut by 1 base and J by 9 bases, with 28 bases left in between. Germline V gene data show CDR1 as SGHVS and CDR2 as FQNEAQ. CDR3 length equals 19 residues. The CDR3 bases are TGTGCCAGCAGCTTAGTTGTATTTTTGGGGACTTGGGGTGACGGTGAGCAGTTCTTC. Amino acids: CASSLVVFLGTWGDGEQFF.

This chain connects TRBV7-3 to TRBJ1-1; D uncertain. Germline assignment: CDR1 SGHTA and CDR2 FQGTGA. The V and J ends lost 8 bases and 1 base respectively, with 8 bases between them. This CDR3 region has 12 residues. CDR3 sequence (DNA): TGTGCCAGCTCCCGGGAGAACACTGAAGCTTTCTTT. Protein sequence: CASSRENTEAFF.

The chain joins TRBV19 to TRBJ1-6; D call uncertain. V was clipped by 6 bases and J by 0 bases, with 6 bases between them. CDR3 length: 14 amino acids. CDR1 is LNHDA and CDR2 is SQIVND in the germline V gene (reference sequence). CDR3 nucleotides: TGTGCCAGTAGAAGGAGCTCCTATAATTCACCCCTCCACTTT. This sequence encodes CASRRSSYNSPLHF.

Only one count was recorded for this clone. J is TRBJ1-1 and V is TRBV24-1; tentative D call: TRBD1 (5 bases). The CDR3 is 16 amino acids. Trimming left V 1 base short and J 0 bases short, with 11 bases between. CDR1 KGHDR and CDR2 SFDVKD come from the germline V gene. CDR3 in amino acids: CATSDLLRQLNTEAFF. The CDR3 bases are TGTGCCACCAGTGATTTACTAAGACAGCTGAACACTGAAGCTTTCTTT.

V usage is TRBV25-1 and J usage is TRBJ1-5, with 10 positions matching TRBD1. The CDR3 is 17 amino acids. V lost 4 bases and J lost 6; bases outside the gene matches: 12. CDR1 is MGHDK, CDR2 SYGVNS, per germline. This CDR3 reads CASSAGTGEFMAQPQHF. The CDR3 DNA reads TGTGCCAGCAGTGCCGGGACAGGGGAGTTCATGGCTCAGCCCCAGCATTTT.

This sequence joins TRBV7-2 and TRBJ2-1, with a weak D call TRBD1 (6 bases). Germline V CDR1 and CDR2: SGHTA, FQGNSA. The CDR3 sequence is 15 residues long. The ends were cut back, 0 bases at V and 2 bases at J, with 8 bases in the middle. As DNA, the CDR3 is TGTGCCAGCAGCTTAGCGGGACAAGCCTACAATGAGCAGTTCTTC. Translation gives CASSLAGQAYNEQFF.

The genes are TRBV3-1 (or the pseudogene TRBV3-2) and TRBJ1-2, with TRBD1 matching 8 bases. CDR3 length: 16 residues. Germline V lookup: CDR1 LGHDT, CDR2 YNNKEL (reference sequence). The V and J ends lost 3 bases and 6 bases, in that order; junction bases with no gene match: 12. Written as DNA, the CDR3 is TGTGCCAGCAGCCACTTATGGCGGGACAGGACCCATGGCTACACCTTC. The encoded protein is CASSHLWRDRTHGYTF.

The chain combines TRBV7-9 with TRBJ2-5; the D gene is possibly TRBD1 (5 bases). The germline V gene has CDR1 SEHNR and CDR2 FQNEAQ (reference sequence). The V and J ends lost 1 base and 2 bases respectively, with 17 bases between them. The CDR3 has 17 residues. CDR3 nucleotides: TGTGCCAGCAGCTTAGGCCTTGGGGCACAGTCACAAGAGACCCAGTACTTC. Its protein product is CASSLGLGAQSQETQYF.

This sequence joins TRBV9 and TRBJ1-1; TRBD1 agrees at 7 bases. V shed 3 bases, J shed 0 bases, and the junction held 8 bases outside the gene matches. The CDR3 spans 16 residues. CDR1 is SGDLS, CDR2 YYNGEE, per germline. CDR3 residues: CASSGWEGGLNTEAFF. CDR3 DNA sequence: TGTGCCAGCAGCGGGTGGGAAGGGGGCCTGAACACTGAAGCTTTCTTT.

The chain has TRBV19 and TRBJ1-1, with 8 bases matching TRBD1. CDR1 and CDR2 (germline): LNHDA, SQIVND (reference sequence). CDR3 length: 13 amino acids. Losses at the gene ends were 7 bases for V and 3 bases for J; bases not matched to a gene: 4. The CDR3 DNA sequence: TGTGCCAGTACCCTGGACAGGGACACTGAAGCTTTCTTT. Residues: CASTLDRDTEAFF.

J is TRBJ2-5 and V is TRBV4-2, with TRBD1 as a possible D gene (5 bases). Per the germline V gene, CDR1 is LGHNA and CDR2 is YNFKEQ. Trimming pared 4 bases from V and 1 base from J, leaving 10 bases between. This CDR3 is 14 amino acids long. CDR3 sequence (DNA): TGTGCCAGCAGCCCCTGGGGCGCCCAAGAGACCCAGTACTTC. It codes for CASSPWGAQETQYF.

The V and J genes are TRBV6-1 and TRBJ1-2, with D tentatively TRBD1 (5 bases). The ends were cut back, 10 bases at V and 4 bases at J, with 22 bases in the middle. Germline CDR1 MNHNS, CDR2 SASEGT. The CDR3 consists of 15 residues. CDR3 DNA sequence: TGTGCCACGAAAGAAGCAAGGGGAAGGGGCTATGGCTACACCTTC. Translation gives CATKEARGRGYGYTF.

This chain connects TRBV7-9 to TRBJ2-3; 7 bases line up with TRBD2. V was clipped by 0 bases and J by 4 bases; unmatched bases: 7. The CDR3 contains 16 residues. CDR1 SEHNR and CDR2 FQNEAQ come from the germline V gene (reference sequence). Written as DNA, the CDR3 is TGTGCCAGCAGCTTAGCGAGAGCGGGACGGGCAGATACGCAGTATTTT. Protein sequence: CASSLARAGRADTQYF.